This T cell receptor beta chain derives from a study of Graves' ophthalmopathy and Graves' hyperthyroidism. The germline CDR1 and CDR2 sequences are MDHEN and SYDVKM. The CDR3 has 17 residues. Trimming took 2 bases from V and 4 from J, leaving 15 bases between them. RNA transcripts were the source from which TCR beta CDR3 regions were amplified. The workflow started with a first-round RT-PCR run with HTBI primers and then moved on to a second-round multiplex PCR. TCRdb re-called the multiplex PCR reads through MiXCR, storing one row per CDR3 protein. This table has approximately 500,000 distinct CDR3 sequences, roughly 14% appearing once.

The chain combines TRBV28 with TRBJ1-6; D might be TRBD1 (6 bases). This receptor was identified in a young woman with Graves' ophthalmopathy. Sequences were obtained from blood. CDR3 DNA: TGTGCCAGCAGTTTACCCTCCGACAGGAGGTATAATTCACCCCTCCACTTT. This encodes CASSLPSDRRYNSPLHF.